Detailed here is one T cell receptor beta chain. Its matching antigen is unknown. The sample belongs to a study of blood T cells in healthy people across ages. A second PCR, run for about 6 to 11 cycles, used a sample-barcoded 5' primer plus a J-beta primer mix. Researchers report that a template-switch adaptor with 12 random nucleotides tagged each cDNA molecule. TCRdb re-called the 5' RACE reads with MiXCR, one entry per CDR3 protein. The sample yields around 1,500,000 distinct CDR3 sequences, about 43% seen once. Study-wide results and limits: Because donor CMV status was unknown, expanded clonotype changes were possibly confounded.

Specimen: blood. This TCR derives from a woman under 30 in good health.

This CDR3 is CSAARDTSNNEQYF. CDR3 in DNA: TGCAGTGCGGCCCGGGACACGAGCAACAATGAGCAGTACTTC. V usage is TRBV20-1 and J usage is TRBJ2-5, with a tentative D call TRBD1 (6 bases). The CDR3 contains 14 residues. V was trimmed by 6 bases and J by 11 bases, leaving 25 bases between them. Germline V gene sequence: CDR1 DFQATT, CDR2 SNEGSKA (reference sequence).